This T cell receptor (beta chain) emerged from a study of T cell changes during pregnancy in multiple sclerosis. Only one count was recorded for this clone. TCRdb's copy holds only in-frame clones and misses some; the assay was immunoSEQ multiplex PCR. The sample holds just under 100,000 clones, 93% seen once. Germline CDR1 is MNHEY and CDR2 is SMNVEV (reference sequence). The CDR3 extends over 14 amino acids. The V segment lost 4 bases and the J segment 3 bases; nucleotides outside the gene matches: 5. This specimen was peripheral blood, taken after pregnancy. This rearrangement joins TRBV27 to TRBJ2-7; 8 bases fit TRBD1. The clonotype was recovered from a female donor with multiple sclerosis, enrolled in a pregnancy study. CDR3 in amino acids: CASSSGGASYEQYF. The CDR3 nucleotides read TGTGCCAGCAGTTCAGGGGGCGCGAGCTACGAGCAGTACTTC.